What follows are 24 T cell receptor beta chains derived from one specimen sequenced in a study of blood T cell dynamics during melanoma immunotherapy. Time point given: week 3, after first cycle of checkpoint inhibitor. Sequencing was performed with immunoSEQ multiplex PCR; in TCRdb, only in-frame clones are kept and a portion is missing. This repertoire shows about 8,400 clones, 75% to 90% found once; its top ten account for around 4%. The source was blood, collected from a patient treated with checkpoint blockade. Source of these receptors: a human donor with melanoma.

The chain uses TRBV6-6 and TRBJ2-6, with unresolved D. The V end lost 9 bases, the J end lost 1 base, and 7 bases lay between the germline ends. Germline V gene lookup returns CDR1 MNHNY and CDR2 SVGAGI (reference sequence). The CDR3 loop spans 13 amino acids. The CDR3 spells CASEISGANVLTF. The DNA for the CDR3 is TGTGCCAGTGAGATATCTGGGGCCAACGTCCTGACTTTC.

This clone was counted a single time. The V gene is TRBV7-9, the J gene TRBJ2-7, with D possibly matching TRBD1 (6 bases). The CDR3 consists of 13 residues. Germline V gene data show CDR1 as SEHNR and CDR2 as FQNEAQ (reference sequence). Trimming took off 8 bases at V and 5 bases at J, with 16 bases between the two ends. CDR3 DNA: TGTGCCAGCCGGGCAGGGGATAGCCACGAGCAGTACTTC. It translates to CASRAGDSHEQYF.

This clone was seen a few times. This chain's CDR3 is CASSLGIPGVYGYTF. The CDR3 DNA is TGTGCCAGCAGTCTAGGGATCCCGGGAGTCTATGGCTACACCTTC. V gene TRBV28 combines with J gene TRBJ1-2; the D is unclear. Trimming cost V 5 bases and J 4 bases, with 17 bases left between them. CDR1 is MDHEN, CDR2 SYDVKM, per germline. This CDR3 is 15 amino acids long.

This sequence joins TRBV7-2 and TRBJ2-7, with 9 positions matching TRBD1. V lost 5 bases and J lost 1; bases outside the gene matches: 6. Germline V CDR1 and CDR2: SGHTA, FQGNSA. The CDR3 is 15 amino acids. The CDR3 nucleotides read TGTGCCAGCAGCCGATATGGGACAGGGTCCTACGAGCAGTACTTC. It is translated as CASSRYGTGSYEQYF. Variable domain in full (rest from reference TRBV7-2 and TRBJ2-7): GAGVSQSPSNKVTEKGKDVELRCDPISGHTALYWYRQSLGQGLEFLIYFQGNSAPDKSGLPSDRFSAERTGGSVSTLTIQRTQQEDSAVYLCASSRYGTGSYEQYFGPGTRLTVT.

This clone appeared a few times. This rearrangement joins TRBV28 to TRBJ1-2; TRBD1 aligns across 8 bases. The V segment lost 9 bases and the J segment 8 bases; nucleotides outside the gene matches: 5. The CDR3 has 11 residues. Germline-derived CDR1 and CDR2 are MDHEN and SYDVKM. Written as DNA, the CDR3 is TGTGCCAGGACAGGGGCAGGAGGCTACACCTTC. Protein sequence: CARTGAGGYTF.

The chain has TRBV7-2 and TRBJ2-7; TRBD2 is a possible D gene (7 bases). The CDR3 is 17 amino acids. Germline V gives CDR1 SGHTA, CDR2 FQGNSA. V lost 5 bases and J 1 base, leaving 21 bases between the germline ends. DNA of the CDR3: TGTGCCAGCAGCAGAAGGGGGGGGTCGGCTAGTTCCTACGAGCAGTACTTC. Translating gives CASSRRGGSASSYEQYF.

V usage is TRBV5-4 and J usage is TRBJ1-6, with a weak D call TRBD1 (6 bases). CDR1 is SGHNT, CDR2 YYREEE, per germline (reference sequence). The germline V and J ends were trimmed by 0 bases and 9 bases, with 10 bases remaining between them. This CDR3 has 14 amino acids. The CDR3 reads CASSLDRGSSPLHF. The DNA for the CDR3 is TGTGCCAGCAGCTTGGATAGGGGGAGTTCACCCCTCCACTTT.

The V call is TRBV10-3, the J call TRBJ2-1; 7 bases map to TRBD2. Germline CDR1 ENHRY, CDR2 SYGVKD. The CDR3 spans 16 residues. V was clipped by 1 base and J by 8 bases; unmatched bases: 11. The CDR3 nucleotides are TGTGCCATCAGTGAGTATGGCGGGAGCAAGGTCGATGAGCAGTTCTTC. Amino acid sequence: CAISEYGGSKVDEQFF.

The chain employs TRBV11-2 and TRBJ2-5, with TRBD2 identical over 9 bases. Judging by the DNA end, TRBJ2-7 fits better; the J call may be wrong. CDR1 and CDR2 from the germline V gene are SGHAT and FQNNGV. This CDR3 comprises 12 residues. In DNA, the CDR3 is TGTGCCAGCGCTAGCGGGATCTACGAGCAGTACTTC. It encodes CASASGIYEQYF.

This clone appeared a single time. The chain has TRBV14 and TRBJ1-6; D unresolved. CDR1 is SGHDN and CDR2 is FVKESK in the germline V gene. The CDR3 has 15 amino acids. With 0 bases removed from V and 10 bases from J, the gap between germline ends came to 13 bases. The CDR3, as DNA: TGTGCCAGCAGCCAAGAGGCCCTGGTGGGCTCACCCCTCCACTTT. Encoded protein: CASSQEALVGSPLHF.

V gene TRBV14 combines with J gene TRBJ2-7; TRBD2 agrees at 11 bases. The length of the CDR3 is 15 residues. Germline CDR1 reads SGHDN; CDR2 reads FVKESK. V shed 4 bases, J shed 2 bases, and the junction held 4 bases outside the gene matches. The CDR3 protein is CASSPRLAGTYEQYF. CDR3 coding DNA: TGTGCCAGCAGCCCCAGACTAGCGGGGACCTACGAGCAGTACTTC.

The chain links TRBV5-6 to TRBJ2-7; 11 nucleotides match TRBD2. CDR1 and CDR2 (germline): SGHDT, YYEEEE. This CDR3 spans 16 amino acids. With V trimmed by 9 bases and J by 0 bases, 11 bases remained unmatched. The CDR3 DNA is TGTGCCATTCCGGGGACTAGCGGAGGCAGCTCCTACGAGCAGTACTTC. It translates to CAIPGTSGGSSYEQYF.

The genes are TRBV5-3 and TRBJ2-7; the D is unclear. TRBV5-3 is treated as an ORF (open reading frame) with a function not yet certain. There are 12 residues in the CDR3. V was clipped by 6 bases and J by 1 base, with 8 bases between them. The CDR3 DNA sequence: TGTGCCAGAACAGGTCCTTCCTACGAGCAGTACTTC. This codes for CARTGPSYEQYF.

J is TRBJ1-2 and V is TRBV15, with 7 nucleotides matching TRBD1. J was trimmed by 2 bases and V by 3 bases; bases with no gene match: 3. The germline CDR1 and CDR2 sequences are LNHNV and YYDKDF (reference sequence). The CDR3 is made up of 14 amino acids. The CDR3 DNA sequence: TGTGCCACCAGCAGGGGGGACAGCAACTATGGCTACACCTTC. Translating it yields CATSRGDSNYGYTF.

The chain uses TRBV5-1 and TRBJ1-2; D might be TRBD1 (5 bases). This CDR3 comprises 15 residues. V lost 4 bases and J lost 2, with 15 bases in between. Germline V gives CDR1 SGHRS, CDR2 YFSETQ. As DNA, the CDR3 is TGCGCCAGCAGCCCGGTCGGGGGTAGGAACTATGGCTACACCTTC. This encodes CASSPVGGRNYGYTF. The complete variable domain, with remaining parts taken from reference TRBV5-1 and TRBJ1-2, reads KAGVTQTPRYLIKTRGQQVTLSCSPISGHRSVSWYQQTPGQGLQFLFEYFSETQRNKGNFPGRFSGRQFSNSRSEMNVSTLELGDSALYLCASSPVGGRNYGYTFGSGTRLTVV.

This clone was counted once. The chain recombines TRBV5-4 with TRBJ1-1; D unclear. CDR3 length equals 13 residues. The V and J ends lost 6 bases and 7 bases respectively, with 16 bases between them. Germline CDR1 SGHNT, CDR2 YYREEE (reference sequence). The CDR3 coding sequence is TGTGCCAGCACCCCTCCCGGCTACGGTGAAGCTTTCTTT. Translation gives CASTPPGYGEAFF.

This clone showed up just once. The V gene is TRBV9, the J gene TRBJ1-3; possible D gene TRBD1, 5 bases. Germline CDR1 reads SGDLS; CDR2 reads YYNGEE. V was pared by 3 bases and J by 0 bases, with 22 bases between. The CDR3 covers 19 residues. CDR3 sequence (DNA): TGTGCCAGCAGCGCCGGATGGGGACCAGGCATCATCTCTGGAAACACCATATATTTT. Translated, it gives CASSAGWGPGIISGNTIYF.

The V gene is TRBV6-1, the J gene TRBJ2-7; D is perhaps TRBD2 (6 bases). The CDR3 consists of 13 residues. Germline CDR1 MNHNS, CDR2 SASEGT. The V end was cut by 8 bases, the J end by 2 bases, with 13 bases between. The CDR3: CASGRDFAYEQYF. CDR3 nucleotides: TGTGCCAGCGGGCGGGACTTTGCCTACGAGCAGTACTTC.

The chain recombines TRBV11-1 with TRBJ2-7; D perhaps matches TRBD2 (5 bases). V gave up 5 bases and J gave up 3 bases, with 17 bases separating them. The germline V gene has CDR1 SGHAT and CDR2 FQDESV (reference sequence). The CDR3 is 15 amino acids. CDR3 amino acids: CASSEGPSLLYEQYF. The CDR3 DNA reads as TGTGCCAGCAGCGAGGGCCCGTCGCTACTCTACGAGCAGTACTTC.

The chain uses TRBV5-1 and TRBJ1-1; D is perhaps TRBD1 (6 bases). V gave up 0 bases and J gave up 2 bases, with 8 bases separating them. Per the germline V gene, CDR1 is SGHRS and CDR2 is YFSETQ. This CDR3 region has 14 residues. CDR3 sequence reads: CASSLDRANTEAFF. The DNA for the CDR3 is TGCGCCAGCAGCTTGGACAGGGCCAACACTGAAGCTTTCTTT.

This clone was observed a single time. CDR3 DNA sequence: TGTGCCTGGACTGCTGAGATTGGGAACACTGAAGCTTTCTTT. It yields the protein CAWTAEIGNTEAFF. This chain uses TRBV30 with TRBJ1-1, with no clear D. This CDR3 region has 14 residues. Trimming took off 4 bases at V and 1 base at J, with 13 bases between the two ends. Germline V CDR1 and CDR2: GTSNPN, SVGIG (reference sequence).

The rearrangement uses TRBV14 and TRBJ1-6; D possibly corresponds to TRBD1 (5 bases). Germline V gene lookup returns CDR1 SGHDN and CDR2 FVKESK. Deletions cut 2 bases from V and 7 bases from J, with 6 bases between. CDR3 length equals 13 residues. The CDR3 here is CASSQQGNSPLHF. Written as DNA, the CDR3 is TGTGCCAGCAGCCAACAGGGAAATTCACCCCTCCACTTT.

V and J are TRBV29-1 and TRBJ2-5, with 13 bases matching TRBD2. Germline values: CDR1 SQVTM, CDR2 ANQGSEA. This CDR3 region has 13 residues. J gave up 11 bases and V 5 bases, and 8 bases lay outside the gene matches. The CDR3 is CSVSGLAGEEQYF. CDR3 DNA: TGCAGCGTTAGTGGACTAGCGGGAGAAGAGCAGTACTTC.

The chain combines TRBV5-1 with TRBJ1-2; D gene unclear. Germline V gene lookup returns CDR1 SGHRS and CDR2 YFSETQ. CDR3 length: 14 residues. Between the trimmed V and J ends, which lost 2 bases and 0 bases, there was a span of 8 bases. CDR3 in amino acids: CASSLPLSNYGYTF. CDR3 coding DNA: TGCGCCAGCAGCTTACCACTATCTAACTATGGCTACACCTTC.